Listed below are T cell receptor beta chains from one sample, sequenced in a study of PD-1 blockade in classical Hodgkin lymphoma. Here immunoSEQ multiplex PCR was the method, and the copy in TCRdb shows in-frame clones only, minus some. The repertoire holds about 35,000 clones, more than 65% seen once, with 13% to 15% in the top ten. Material: peripheral blood mononuclear cells (PBMCs), obtained before the second cycle of nivolumab. These receptors all come from a human donor with classical Hodgkin lymphoma. CDR3s include the opening cysteine and the closing phenylalanine or tryptophan. Fields, in order: clone size, J gene, D gene, CDR3 length, V gene, CDR3 protein, CDR3 DNA. D genes are given only for firm matches. The size of a clone is reported for some rows only, either as once, few or many, or as a class for expanded clones.

clone_size: NA
j_call: TRBJ1-5
d_call: NA
cdr3_length: 15
v_call: TRBV7-9
cdr3_aa: CASDMGDTSNQPQHF
cdr3_nt: TGTGCCAGCGATATGGGGGATACGAGCAATCAGCCCCAGCATTTT

clone_size: NA
j_call: TRBJ2-7
d_call: NA
cdr3_length: 12
v_call: TRBV19
cdr3_aa: CASSIQGYEQYF
cdr3_nt: TGTGCCAGTAGTATACAGGGCTACGAGCAGTACTTC

clone_size: NA
j_call: TRBJ2-4
d_call: NA
cdr3_length: 12
v_call: TRBV27
cdr3_aa: CASSSPRNIQYF
cdr3_nt: TGTGCCAGCAGTTCCCCGCGGAACATTCAGTACTTC

clone_size: NA
j_call: TRBJ1-5
d_call: NA
cdr3_length: 14
v_call: TRBV19
cdr3_aa: CASSISGILQPQHF
cdr3_nt: TGTGCCAGTAGTATTTCGGGGATCCTTCAGCCCCAGCATTTT

clone_size: few
j_call: TRBJ1-1
d_call: NA
cdr3_length: 15
v_call: TRBV12-5
cdr3_aa: CASGLEETENTEAFF
cdr3_nt: TGTGCTAGTGGTTTGGAGGAGACAGAGAACACTGAAGCTTTCTTT

clone_size: few
j_call: TRBJ2-3
d_call: TRBD2
cdr3_length: 16
v_call: TRBV6-4
cdr3_aa: CASSIGLAGGKDTQYF
cdr3_nt: TGTGCCAGCAGCATCGGACTAGCGGGGGGGAAGGATACGCAGTATTTT

clone_size: NA
j_call: TRBJ2-7
d_call: NA
cdr3_length: 12
v_call: TRBV28
cdr3_aa: CASSLWGIEQYF
cdr3_nt: TGTGCCAGCAGTTTATGGGGAATAGAGCAGTACTTC

clone_size: few
j_call: TRBJ2-1
d_call: TRBD1
cdr3_length: 15
v_call: TRBV5-6
cdr3_aa: CASSLAGQGWNEQFF
cdr3_nt: TGTGCCAGCAGCTTGGCGGGACAGGGGTGGAATGAGCAGTTCTTC

clone_size: NA
j_call: TRBJ2-3
d_call: TRBD2
cdr3_length: 17
v_call: TRBV6-1
cdr3_aa: CASSEAPTSGGADTQYF
cdr3_nt: TGTGCCAGCAGTGAAGCCCCGACTAGCGGGGGCGCAGATACGCAGTATTTT

clone_size: NA
j_call: TRBJ2-2
d_call: TRBD2
cdr3_length: 17
v_call: TRBV28
cdr3_aa: CASSLWRLAGGPGELFF
cdr3_nt: TGTGCCAGCAGTTTATGGAGGCTAGCGGGAGGCCCCGGGGAGCTGTTTTTT

clone_size: NA
j_call: TRBJ2-3
d_call: TRBD1
cdr3_length: 15
v_call: TRBV7-9
cdr3_aa: CASSSGQGGTDTQYF
cdr3_nt: TGTGCCAGCAGCTCCGGACAGGGCGGCACAGATACGCAGTATTTT

clone_size: NA
j_call: TRBJ2-1
d_call: NA
cdr3_length: 17
v_call: TRBV4-3
cdr3_aa: CASSQDLGWTSYNEQFF
cdr3_nt: TGCGCCAGCAGCCAAGATTTGGGCTGGACCTCCTACAATGAGCAGTTCTTC

clone_size: few
j_call: TRBJ1-3
d_call: NA
cdr3_length: 14
v_call: TRBV4-2
cdr3_aa: CASSQDQTGNTIYF
cdr3_nt: TGTGCCAGCAGCCAAGACCAGACCGGAAACACCATATATTTT

clone_size: NA
j_call: TRBJ2-7
d_call: TRBD2
cdr3_length: 15
v_call: TRBV4-2
cdr3_aa: CASRASGGPTNEQYF
cdr3_nt: TGTGCCAGCAGAGCTAGCGGGGGGCCTACTAACGAGCAGTACTTC

clone_size: NA
j_call: TRBJ1-1
d_call: NA
cdr3_length: 16
v_call: TRBV5-1
cdr3_aa: CASSLATGIKNTEAFF
cdr3_nt: TGCGCCAGCAGCCTCGCAACAGGGATAAAGAACACTGAAGCTTTCTTT

clone_size: once
j_call: TRBJ2-7
d_call: NA
cdr3_length: 14
v_call: TRBV7-2
cdr3_aa: CASSPGPGPYEQYF
cdr3_nt: TGTGCCAGCAGCCCGGGTCCCGGACCCTACGAGCAGTACTTC

clone_size: NA
j_call: TRBJ1-1
d_call: NA
cdr3_length: 15
v_call: TRBV19
cdr3_aa: CASSIGSGRITEAFF
cdr3_nt: TGTGCCAGTAGTATAGGATCCGGGAGGATCACTGAAGCTTTCTTT

clone_size: NA
j_call: TRBJ2-5
d_call: TRBD2
cdr3_length: 14
v_call: TRBV7-7
cdr3_aa: CASSPALRGETQYF
cdr3_nt: TGTGCCAGCAGCCCGGCGTTGCGGGGGGAGACCCAGTACTTC

clone_size: NA
j_call: TRBJ2-3
d_call: TRBD2
cdr3_length: 15
v_call: TRBV5-1
cdr3_aa: CASSLDAGGTDTQYF
cdr3_nt: TGCGCCAGCAGCTTGGACGCGGGGGGCACAGATACGCAGTATTTT

clone_size: NA
j_call: TRBJ2-7
d_call: TRBD2
cdr3_length: 14
v_call: TRBV19
cdr3_aa: CASSTSSGRYEQYF
cdr3_nt: TGTGCCAGTAGTACGTCTAGCGGGAGGTACGAGCAGTACTTC